These 19 T cell receptor beta chains were sequenced from one sample in a study of blood T cell repertoires in COVID-19. The repertoire was sequenced with immunoSEQ multiplex PCR; TCRdb's copy has only in-frame clones and lacks some. The sample includes 120,000 to 150,000 clones, approximately 87% of them seen just once. The sample taken for sequencing was PBMCs or T cells enriched from blood (not recorded which). The receptors here all came from a woman aged 25 to 45 with acute COVID-19.

The chain recombines TRBV5-1 with TRBJ2-3; TRBD2 agrees at 10 bases. V lost 3 bases to trimming and J lost 0 bases; unmatched junction nucleotides: 7. CDR1 and CDR2 (germline): SGHRS, YFSETQ. The CDR3 totals 17 residues. The CDR3 nucleotides read TGCGCCAGCAGCTCTGGTGCGACTAGCGGGAGCACAGATACGCAGTATTTT. Its translation: CASSSGATSGSTDTQYF.

The chain is built from TRBV28 and TRBJ2-2, with 7 bases identical to TRBD1. The V gene's germline CDR1 is MDHEN and CDR2 SYDVKM. This CDR3 spans 16 amino acids. The V and J ends lost 7 bases and 0 bases, in that order; junction bases with no gene match: 8. CDR3 DNA: TGTGCCAGCACCCCGCCTGGGACAGCGAACACCGGGGAGCTGTTTTTT. This translates into CASTPPGTANTGELFF.

The chain recombines TRBV6-2 or TRBV6-3 with TRBJ2-1, with D possibly TRBD2 on 5 matching bases. V shed 0 bases and J shed 6 bases, with 12 bases lying between them. Per the germline V gene, CDR1 is MNHEY and CDR2 is SVGEGT. The CDR3 spans 15 residues. The CDR3 loop is CASSYSVGEGNEQFF. CDR3 DNA sequence: TGTGCCAGCAGTTACTCGGTGGGAGAGGGCAATGAGCAGTTCTTC.

The chain uses TRBV28 and TRBJ2-7, with a tentative D call TRBD1 (6 bases). V was shortened by 6 bases and J by 3 bases, with 12 bases between the two germline ends. The length of the CDR3 is 13 residues. CDR1 is MDHEN and CDR2 is SYDVKM in the germline V gene. The CDR3 DNA reads TGTGCCAGCAGAATTGGACAGAGCTACGAGCAGTACTTC. This codes for CASRIGQSYEQYF.

The chain is built from TRBV2 and TRBJ1-4, with 7 bases identical to TRBD1. There are 16 residues in the CDR3. The V segment lost 4 bases and the J segment 4 bases; nucleotides outside the gene matches: 9. Looked up from germline, CDR1 is SNHLY and CDR2 is FYNNEI. The CDR3: CASSVGLDRSNEKLFF. In nucleotides, the CDR3 is TGTGCCAGCAGTGTAGGGTTGGACAGGAGTAATGAAAAACTGTTTTTT. Using reference TRBV2 and TRBJ1-4 for the parts outside the CDR3, the full variable domain is EPEVTQTPSHQVTQMGQEVILRCVPISNHLYFYWYRQILGQKVEFLVSFYNNEISEKSEIFDDQFSVERPDGSNFTLKIRSTKLEDSAMYFCASSVGLDRSNEKLFFGSGTQLSVL.

The chain recombines TRBV10-3 with TRBJ2-7, with TRBD1 as a possible D gene (6 bases). Trimming cost V 3 bases and J 0 bases, with 18 bases left between them. The CDR3 is 17 amino acids. Germline V gives CDR1 ENHRY, CDR2 SYGVKD. The CDR3 spells CAISDPIGQSNSYEQYF. In DNA, the CDR3 is TGTGCCATCAGTGACCCAATCGGACAGTCTAACTCCTACGAGCAGTACTTC.

This clone has just one count. This chain joins TRBV28 and TRBJ2-7, with unresolved D. This CDR3 is built from 14 residues. Trimming cost V 2 bases and J 1 base, with 9 bases left between them. From germline, CDR1 is MDHEN and CDR2 SYDVKM. CDR3 sequence (DNA): TGTGCCAGCAGTTTAGGGCAGTTATCCTACGAGCAGTACTTC. It yields the protein CASSLGQLSYEQYF.

J is TRBJ2-3 and V is TRBV5-8; TRBD1 aligns across 10 bases. V lost 7 bases to trimming and J lost 4 bases; unmatched junction nucleotides: 18. This CDR3 spans 18 amino acids. Germline lookup yields CDR1 SGHTS and CDR2 YDEGEE. The CDR3 nucleotides read TGTGCCAGCCTCAAAAATAACCGCGGGACAGGGGTTGCAGATACGCAGTATTTT. Translating it yields CASLKNNRGTGVADTQYF.

The chain joins TRBV18 to TRBJ1-3; perhaps TRBD1 as D (5 bases). The V gene lost 3 bases and the J gene lost 0 bases, with 12 bases spanning the gap. The germline V gene has CDR1 KGHSH and CDR2 LQKENI. The CDR3 contains 16 residues. This chain's CDR3 is CASSPQGLFSGNTIYF. The CDR3, as DNA: TGTGCCAGCTCACCCCAGGGACTCTTCTCTGGAAACACCATATATTTT.

V gene TRBV30 combines with J gene TRBJ1-2; D remains ambiguous. V was cut by 0 bases and J by 4 bases, with 9 bases left in between. Germline CDR1 GTSNPN, CDR2 SVGIG (reference sequence). The CDR3 is 13 residues long. The DNA of the CDR3 is TGTGCCTGGAGTGTTGCGGATACCTATGGCTACACCTTC. It codes for CAWSVADTYGYTF.

The chain employs TRBV7-8 and TRBJ2-1; TRBD2 aligns across 7 bases. Germline V gene data show CDR1 as SGHVS and CDR2 as FQNEAQ. This CDR3 contains 17 residues. Trimming took 3 bases from V and 0 from J; bases not matched to a gene: 8. This chain's CDR3 is CASSLGRRTSSYNEQFF. CDR3 nucleotide sequence: TGTGCCAGCAGCTTGGGTCGGCGGACTAGCTCCTACAATGAGCAGTTCTTC.

The CDR3 DNA follows: TGTGCCAGCAGGGAACAGGAGAAACTGTTTTTT. Amino acid sequence: CASREQEKLFF. V usage is TRBV12-3 or TRBV12-4 and J usage is TRBJ1-4; a possible D gene is TRBD1 (5 bases). The CDR3 spans 11 residues. V dropped 6 bases and J dropped 11 bases, with 10 bases sitting between them.

The chain recombines TRBV3-1 (or the pseudogene TRBV3-2) with TRBJ1-2, with TRBD1 matching 8 bases. The CDR3 is made up of 13 amino acids. The V gene end was trimmed by 4 bases and the J gene end by 8 bases; junction bases not matched to a gene: 6. Germline CDR1 and CDR2: LGHDT and YNNKEL (reference sequence). This CDR3 reads CASSPGQALGYTF. In nucleotides, the CDR3 is TGTGCCAGCAGCCCGGGACAGGCCCTAGGCTACACCTTC.

This chain joins TRBV13 and TRBJ2-7; 8 bases are a match to TRBD1. With 5 bases clipped from V and 5 bases from J, the junction kept 5 bases outside the gene matches. Germline V gene data show CDR1 as PRHDT and CDR2 as FYEKMQ (reference sequence). The CDR3 contains 13 residues. CDR3 in DNA: TGTGCCAGCAGCAGGACAGGGCGCGACGAGCAGTACTTC. Amino acid sequence: CASSRTGRDEQYF.

The chain combines TRBV28 with TRBJ2-7; D is perhaps TRBD2 (5 bases). V lost 8 bases and J lost 2, with 13 bases in between. Germline lookup yields CDR1 MDHEN and CDR2 SYDVKM. This CDR3 is 13 amino acids long. The CDR3 DNA sequence: TGTGCCAGCCAATATACCGGGGCCTACGAGCAGTACTTC. It specifies CASQYTGAYEQYF.

The rearrangement joins TRBV5-1 to TRBJ2-7; 8 bases agree with TRBD2. V was clipped by 4 bases and J by 4 bases; unmatched bases: 4. The CDR3 spans 13 residues. Germline CDR1 SGHRS, CDR2 YFSETQ. In nucleotides, the CDR3 is TGCGCCAGCAGCCAGGCGGGAGGTTACGAGCAGTACTTC. As protein: CASSQAGGYEQYF.

A remark on this clone: This specimen includes other DNA sequences encoding the same CDR3. The rearrangement uses TRBV5-1 and TRBJ1-5; D unresolved. CDR3 length: 13 residues. Germline V gene data show CDR1 as SGHRS and CDR2 as YFSETQ. V was trimmed by 1 base and J by 4 bases, leaving 6 bases between them. CDR3 residues: CASSLNGNQPQHF. Written as DNA, the CDR3 is TGCGCCAGCAGCTTGAACGGGAATCAGCCCCAGCATTTT.

This sequence joins TRBV2 and TRBJ1-6; the D gene is possibly TRBD1 (5 bases). The CDR3 spans 14 residues. CDR1 is SNHLY, CDR2 FYNNEI, per germline. V shed 3 bases and J shed 6 bases, with 9 bases lying between them. CDR3 sequence: CASSDGALNSPLHF. Here the CDR3 DNA reads TGTGCCAGCAGTGATGGGGCGCTTAATTCACCCCTCCACTTT.

The J gene is TRBJ1-2, the V gene TRBV9; no clear D gene. The CDR3 runs 12 residues. Germline values: CDR1 SGDLS, CDR2 YYNGEE. V dropped 1 base and J dropped 7 bases, with 8 bases sitting between them. The CDR3 region has the DNA TGTGCCAGCAGCGTAAATTCGGGTGGCTACACCTTC. Translation: CASSVNSGGYTF. Full variable domain (rest looked up from reference TRBV9 and TRBJ1-2): DSGVTQTPKHLITATGQRVTLRCSPRSGDLSVYWYQQSLDQGLQFLIQYYNGEERAKGNILERFSAQQFPDLHSELNLSSLELGDSALYFCASSVNSGGYTFGSGTRLTVV.